Listed here are 25 T cell receptor beta chains from one sample, sequenced in a study of cytomegalovirus exposure and HLA in healthy donors. The PCR used 60 Vbeta and 13 Jbeta primers. The data were produced by immunoSEQ multiplex PCR, yet TCRdb's version contains in-frame clones alone and is incomplete. The sample includes about 130,000 clones, 55% to 75% of them seen just once. What was sequenced was PBMCs. Every receptor here comes from a man aged 50 to 60 in good health and CMV-seropositive.

The rearrangement uses TRBV28 and TRBJ1-2; D gene uncertain. The V end was cut by 2 bases, the J end by 4 bases, with 11 bases between. Germline V gene data show CDR1 as MDHEN and CDR2 as SYDVKM. CDR3 length: 14 residues. The CDR3 DNA reads as TGTGCCAGCAGTTTACGGGAACAGCTCTATGGCTACACCTTC. It translates to CASSLREQLYGYTF.

The V gene is TRBV11-2, the J gene TRBJ1-1; TRBD1 might be the D (6 bases). The CDR3 totals 12 residues. The V end lost 1 base, the J end lost 8 bases, and 8 bases lay between the germline ends. In germline, CDR1 is SGHAT, CDR2 FQNNGV. CDR3 coding DNA: TGTGCCAGCAGCTTAGGAAGGGGGGAAGCTTTCTTT. Protein product: CASSLGRGEAFF. Full variable domain (outside the CDR3, taken from reference TRBV11-2 and TRBJ1-1): EAGVAQSPRYKIIEKRQSVAFWCNPISGHATLYWYQQILGQGPKLLIQFQNNGVVDDSQLPKDRFSAERLKGVDSTLKIQPAKLEDSAVYLCASSLGRGEAFFGQGTRLTVV.

The J gene is TRBJ2-7, the V gene TRBV13; maybe TRBD1 (5 bases). The CDR3 loop spans 15 amino acids. Germline V lookup: CDR1 PRHDT, CDR2 FYEKMQ (reference sequence). Deletions cut 8 bases from V and 6 bases from J, with 23 bases between. The CDR3 here is CASSPRQGPRGEQYF. The CDR3 DNA follows: TGTGCCAGCTCCCCCCGGCAGGGTCCTCGCGGCGAGCAGTACTTC.

The chain carries TRBV5-1 and TRBJ2-3; D perhaps matches TRBD1 (6 bases). Germline CDR1 and CDR2: SGHRS and YFSETQ. There are 15 residues in the CDR3. Trimming pared 0 bases from V and 0 bases from J, leaving 8 bases between. CDR3 amino acids: CASSLEGVSTDTQYF. The CDR3 nucleotides are TGCGCCAGCAGCTTGGAGGGGGTGAGCACAGATACGCAGTATTTT.

V usage is TRBV19 and J usage is TRBJ2-1; 9 bases map to TRBD1. V lost 5 bases and J lost 5; bases outside the gene matches: 10. CDR3 length: 16 amino acids. CDR1 and CDR2 from the germline V gene are LNHDA and SQIVND (reference sequence). The CDR3 DNA reads TGTGCCAGTAGTGTGCCGGGACAGGGACGTCACAATGAGCAGTTCTTC. Protein sequence: CASSVPGQGRHNEQFF.

The V call is TRBV7-6, the J call TRBJ2-3; weak D call: TRBD2 (6 bases). Germline V gene lookup returns CDR1 SGHVS and CDR2 FNYEAQ. Trimming shortened V by 5 bases and J by 0 bases, and 24 bases separated the two germline ends. There are 19 residues in the CDR3. In DNA form, the CDR3 reads TGTGCCAGCAGCCCAGCAGGCCCGGGGGAATTATCTAGCACAGATACGCAGTATTTT. Protein sequence: CASSPAGPGELSSTDTQYF.

This rearrangement joins TRBV7-9 to TRBJ1-1; D gene unclear. Trimming took off 1 base at V and 0 bases at J, with 9 bases between the two ends. The V gene's germline CDR1 is SEHNR and CDR2 FQNEAQ (reference sequence). The CDR3 is 15 amino acids. The CDR3 spells CASSLGAAVNTEAFF. CDR3 DNA sequence: TGTGCCAGCAGCTTAGGGGCAGCTGTGAACACTGAAGCTTTCTTT.

The chain couples TRBV6-1 to TRBJ2-2; 8 bases agree with TRBD2. The CDR3 is 17 residues long. CDR1 is MNHNS, CDR2 SASEGT, per germline. V was pared by 6 bases and J by 0 bases, with 9 bases of the junction left unmatched. CDR3: CASSELSGGPNTGELFF. The CDR3 DNA reads as TGTGCCAGCAGCGAACTCTCGGGAGGGCCGAACACCGGGGAGCTGTTTTTT.

V and J are TRBV27 and TRBJ2-7, with TRBD2 as a possible D gene (7 bases). Trimming stripped 0 bases from V and 7 bases from J, with 13 bases between. Germline-derived CDR1 and CDR2 are MNHEY and SMNVEV (reference sequence). The CDR3 covers 14 residues. The CDR3 DNA reads TGTGCCAGCAGTTTATCGGGGGGGCGAAGAGAGCAGTACTTC. Encoded protein: CASSLSGGRREQYF.

A remark on this clone: Just one base apart from a much larger clone, this may be a read error. The V and J genes are TRBV5-1 and TRBJ2-5, with 7 bases lining up with TRBD1. The J call may be faulty, since TRBJ2-7 better matches the DNA end. From germline, CDR1 is SGHRS and CDR2 YFSETQ. The CDR3 length is 15 residues. In DNA, the CDR3 is TGCGCCAGCAGCCACCGGGACAGCCCCTCCTACGAGCAGTACTTC. Amino acids: CASSHRDSPSYEQYF.

The V gene is TRBV5-1, the J gene TRBJ2-5; 12 bases fit TRBD2. The trim removed 1 base at V and 6 bases at J, leaving 13 bases unmatched. The CDR3 runs to 18 residues. Germline V gene sequence: CDR1 SGHRS, CDR2 YFSETQ. Here the CDR3 reads CASSLMPSGRAIAKTQYF. The CDR3 DNA follows: TGCGCCAGCAGCTTGATGCCTAGCGGGAGGGCCATTGCGAAGACCCAGTACTTC.

The gene calls are TRBV9 and TRBJ1-2, with 7 bases lining up with TRBD1. CDR3 length: 16 residues. CDR1 SGDLS and CDR2 YYNGEE come from the germline V gene. Unmatched junction bases numbered 17, after V lost 4 bases and J lost 8 bases. DNA of the CDR3: TGTGCCAGCAGCTCCTCTCCCAGGGGGGTTGTTGGGGGCTACACCTTC. Protein sequence: CASSSSPRGVVGGYTF.

CDR3 nucleotide sequence: TGTGCCAGCAGCTTAGCGTGGCTAGCGGGAGATGAGCAGTTCTTC. The encoded protein is CASSLAWLAGDEQFF. The chain couples TRBV7-8 to TRBJ2-1, with 10 positions matching TRBD2. Trimming cost V 0 bases and J 8 bases; bases outside gene matches: 4. CDR1 and CDR2 (germline): SGHVS, FQNEAQ. This CDR3 has 15 amino acids.

This clone has at least ten counts. The chain joins TRBV19 to TRBJ2-4; perhaps TRBD2 as D (6 bases). CDR3 size: 14 residues. V was cut by 8 bases and J by 2 bases, with 13 bases left in between. Germline V gene data show CDR1 as LNHDA and CDR2 as SQIVND (reference sequence). CDR3 sequence: CASQRERTKNIQYF. The CDR3 DNA reads TGTGCCAGTCAACGGGAGCGGACCAAAAACATTCAGTACTTC.

This clone was seen only a few times. This chain joins TRBV14 and TRBJ2-1; 8 bases are a match to TRBD1. The CDR3 spans 14 residues. Germline V lookup: CDR1 SGHDN, CDR2 FVKESK. With 4 bases clipped from V and 9 bases from J, the junction kept 8 bases outside the gene matches. In DNA, the CDR3 is TGTGCCAGCAGCCTCTCGACAGGGGTGGGTGAGCAGTTCTTC. Amino acids: CASSLSTGVGEQFF.

The V gene is TRBV6-6, the J gene TRBJ1-6; unclear D gene. V was trimmed by 5 bases and J by 10 bases, leaving 12 bases between them. The CDR3 spans 13 residues. Germline loops: CDR1 MNHNY, CDR2 SVGAGI (reference sequence). DNA for the CDR3: TGTGCCAGCAGTGGAACGTTTAGCTCACCCCTCCACTTT. It encodes CASSGTFSSPLHF.

The chain couples TRBV2 to TRBJ2-7, with 14 bases matching TRBD2. CDR3 size: 15 residues. Germline-derived CDR1 and CDR2 are SNHLY and FYNNEI. V was pared by 6 bases and J by 3 bases, with 4 bases of the junction left unmatched. In nucleotides, the CDR3 is TGTGCCAGCAGCGTCGGACTAGCGGGGGGCTACGAGCAGTACTTC. Translation: CASSVGLAGGYEQYF.

The V gene is TRBV6-1, the J gene TRBJ1-5; no definite D call. V was shortened by 4 bases and J by 6 bases, with 10 bases between the two germline ends. The germline gives CDR1 MNHNS, CDR2 SASEGT. The CDR3 length is 13 residues. The chain's CDR3 is CASSAYTGQPQHF. Here the CDR3 DNA reads TGTGCCAGCAGTGCATACACGGGTCAGCCCCAGCATTTT.

This clone was observed once. The chain uses TRBV4-2 and TRBJ2-1; TRBD2 agrees at 8 bases. Trimming took 1 base from V and 10 from J; bases not matched to a gene: 12. The CDR3 is 16 amino acids. The germline V gene encodes CDR1 LGHNA and CDR2 YNFKEQ. CDR3 nucleotides: TGTGCCAGCAGCCAAGCCAGGACTAGCTCCATCCCGGAGCAGTTCTTC. Encoded protein: CASSQARTSSIPEQFF.

V is TRBV11-3 and J is TRBJ2-5; TRBD1 is a possible D gene (6 bases). The end of the DNA is better explained by TRBJ2-7, so the J call may be wrong. This CDR3 has 14 amino acids. Germline CDR1 SGHNT, CDR2 YENEEA. Here the CDR3 reads CASTSRGGGGEQYF. CDR3 sequence (DNA): TGTGCCAGCACCTCCAGGGGTGGCGGAGGCGAGCAGTACTTC.

The chain couples TRBV11-3 to TRBJ2-7, with D possibly being TRBD1 (5 bases). Germline-derived CDR1 and CDR2 are SGHNT and YENEEA. V lost 6 bases and J 8 bases, leaving 11 bases between the germline ends. The CDR3 has 11 amino acids. The CDR3 DNA sequence: TGTGCCAGCAGAGCACAGGTGCAGCAGTACTTC. It specifies CASRAQVQQYF.

The chain links TRBV2 to TRBJ2-7; D perhaps matches TRBD1 (5 bases). The CDR3 totals 14 residues. Trimming pared 7 bases from V and 5 bases from J, leaving 18 bases between. Germline V gives CDR1 SNHLY, CDR2 FYNNEI. The CDR3 DNA follows: TGTGCCAGCACCCGCGTGACAGATGGGGACGAGCAGTACTTC. Residues: CASTRVTDGDEQYF.

Regarding this clone: An end of the junction differs from the germline gene, which may be a read error. J is TRBJ1-2 and V is TRBV18, with D perhaps TRBD1 (6 bases). The germline CDR1 and CDR2 sequences are KGHSH and LQKENI. The CDR3 has 16 amino acids. CDR3: CASSPNTGGPRGAGPF. The CDR3 DNA follows: TGTGCCAGCTCACCCAACACGGGGGGCCCGCGCGGGGCGGGACCCTTC. Together with reference TRBV18 and TRBJ1-2, the CDR3 gives the full variable domain: NAGVMQNPRHLVRRRGQEARLRCSPMKGHSHVYWYRQLPEEGLKFMVYLQKENIIDESGMPKERFSAEFPKEGPSILRIQQVVRGDSAAYFCASSPNTGGPRGAGPFGSGTRLTVV.

V is TRBV28 and J is TRBJ2-1; tentative D call: TRBD2 (5 bases). Germline assignment: CDR1 MDHEN and CDR2 SYDVKM. V gave up 4 bases and J gave up 6 bases, with 13 bases separating them. The CDR3 totals 14 residues. This CDR3 reads CASSSTRSVNEQFF. The CDR3 DNA is TGTGCCAGCAGTTCCACTAGGTCGGTCAATGAGCAGTTCTTC.

The chain recombines TRBV5-4 with TRBJ1-2; TRBD1 aligns across 8 bases. The junction had 9 bases not matched to a gene; V was cut back by 3 bases and J by 8 bases. There are 14 residues in the CDR3. Germline lookup yields CDR1 SGHNT and CDR2 YYREEE (reference sequence). The CDR3 nucleotides read TGTGCCAGCAGCTCAGGGGGCCCGCTGTGGGGCTACACCTTC. Amino acid sequence: CASSSGGPLWGYTF.